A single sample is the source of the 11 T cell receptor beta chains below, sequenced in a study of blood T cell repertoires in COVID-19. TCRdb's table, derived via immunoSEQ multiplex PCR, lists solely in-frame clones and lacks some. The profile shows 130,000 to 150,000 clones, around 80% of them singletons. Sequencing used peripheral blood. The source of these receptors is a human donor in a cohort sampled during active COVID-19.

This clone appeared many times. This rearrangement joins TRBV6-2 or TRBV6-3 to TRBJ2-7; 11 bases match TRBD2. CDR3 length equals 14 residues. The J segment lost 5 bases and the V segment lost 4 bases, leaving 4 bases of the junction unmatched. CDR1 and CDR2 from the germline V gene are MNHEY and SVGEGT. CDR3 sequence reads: CASSFLAGGDEQYF. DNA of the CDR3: TGTGCCAGCAGTTTTCTAGCGGGGGGTGACGAGCAGTACTTC.

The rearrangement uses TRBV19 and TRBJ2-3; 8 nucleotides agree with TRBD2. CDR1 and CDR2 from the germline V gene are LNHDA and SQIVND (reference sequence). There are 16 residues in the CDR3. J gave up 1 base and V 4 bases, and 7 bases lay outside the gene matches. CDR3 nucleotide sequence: TGTGCCAGTAGTAATGGGGCGGGGGGTGGCACAGATACGCAGTATTTT. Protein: CASSNGAGGGTDTQYF.

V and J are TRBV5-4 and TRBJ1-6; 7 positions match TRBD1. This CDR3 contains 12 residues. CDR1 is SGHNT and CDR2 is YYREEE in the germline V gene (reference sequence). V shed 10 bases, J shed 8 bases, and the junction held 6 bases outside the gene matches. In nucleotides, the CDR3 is TGTGCCGCATCTCAGGGGGATTCACCCCTCCACTTT. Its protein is CAASQGDSPLHF. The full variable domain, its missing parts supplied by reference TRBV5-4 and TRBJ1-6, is ETGVTQSPTHLIKTRGQQVTLRCSSQSGHNTVSWYQQALGQGPQFIFQYYREEENGRGNFPPRFSGLQFPNYSSELNVNALELDDSALYLCAASQGDSPLHFGNGTRLTVT.

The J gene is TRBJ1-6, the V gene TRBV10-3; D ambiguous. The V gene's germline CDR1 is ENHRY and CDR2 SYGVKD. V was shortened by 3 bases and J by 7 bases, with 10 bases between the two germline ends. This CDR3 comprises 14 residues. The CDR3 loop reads CAISDGVMNSPLHF. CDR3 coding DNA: TGTGCCATCAGTGACGGGGTGATGAATTCACCCCTCCACTTT.

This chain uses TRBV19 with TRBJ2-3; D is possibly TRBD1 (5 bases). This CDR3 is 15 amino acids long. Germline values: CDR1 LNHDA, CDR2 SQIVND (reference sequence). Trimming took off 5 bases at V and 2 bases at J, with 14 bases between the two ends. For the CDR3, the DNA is TGTGCCAGTAGTCCTCCCCAGGGATTCACAGATACGCAGTATTTT. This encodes CASSPPQGFTDTQYF.

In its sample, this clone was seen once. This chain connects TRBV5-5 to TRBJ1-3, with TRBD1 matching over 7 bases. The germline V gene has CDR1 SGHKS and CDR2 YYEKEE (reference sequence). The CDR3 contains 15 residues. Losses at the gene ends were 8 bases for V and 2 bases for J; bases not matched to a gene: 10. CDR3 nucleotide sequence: TGTGCCAGGAACCCAGGGGGGAAAGCTGGAAACACCATATATTTT. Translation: CARNPGGKAGNTIYF.

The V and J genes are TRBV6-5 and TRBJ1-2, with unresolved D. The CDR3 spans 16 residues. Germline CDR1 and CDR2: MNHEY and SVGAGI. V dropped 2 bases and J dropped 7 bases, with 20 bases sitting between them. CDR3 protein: CASSYLPSSVGGGYTF. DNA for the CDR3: TGTGCCAGCAGTTACCTCCCGAGTTCCGTTGGAGGTGGCTACACCTTC.

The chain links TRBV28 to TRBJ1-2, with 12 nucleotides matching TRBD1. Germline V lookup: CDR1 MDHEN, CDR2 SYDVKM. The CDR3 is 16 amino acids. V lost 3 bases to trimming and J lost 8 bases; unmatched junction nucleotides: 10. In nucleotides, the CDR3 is TGTGCCAGCAGTTTCCACCGGGACAGGGGGCGCCGGGGCTACACCTTC. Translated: CASSFHRDRGRRGYTF.

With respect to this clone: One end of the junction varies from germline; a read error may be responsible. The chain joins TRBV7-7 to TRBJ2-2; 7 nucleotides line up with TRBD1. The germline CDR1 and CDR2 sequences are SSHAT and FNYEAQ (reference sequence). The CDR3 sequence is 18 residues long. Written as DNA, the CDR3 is TGTGCTAGCAGCTCCCGACAGGGAACCACTTTAAACACCGGGGAGCTGTTTTTT. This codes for CASSSRQGTTLNTGELFF.

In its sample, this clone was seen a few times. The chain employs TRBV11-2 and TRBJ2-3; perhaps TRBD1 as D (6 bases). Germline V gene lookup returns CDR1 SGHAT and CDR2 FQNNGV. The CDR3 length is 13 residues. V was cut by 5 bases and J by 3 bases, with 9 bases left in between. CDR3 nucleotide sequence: TGTGCCAGCAGCGGAGGACAGACAGATACGCAGTATTTT. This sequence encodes CASSGGQTDTQYF.

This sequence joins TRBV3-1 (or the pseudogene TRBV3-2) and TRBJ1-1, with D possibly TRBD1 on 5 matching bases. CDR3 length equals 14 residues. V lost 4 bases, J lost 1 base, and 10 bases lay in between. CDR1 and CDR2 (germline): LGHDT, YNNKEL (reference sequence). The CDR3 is CASSLRDWNTEAFF. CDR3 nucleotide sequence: TGTGCCAGCAGCCTCAGGGATTGGAACACTGAAGCTTTCTTT.